The TCR beta chain under discussion was sequenced for a study of spatial heterogeneity in lung cancer. Whole-study results and caveats: One measure, the expanded intratumoral alpha and beta TCR count, tracked tumor mutation counts.

Germline assignment: CDR1 KGHSH and CDR2 LQKENI. With 3 bases clipped from V and 8 bases from J, the junction kept 15 bases outside the gene matches. CDR3 length: 17 residues. This clonotype was found a few times. As yet, its antigen is unknown. The library protocol tagged each TCR cDNA with a unique molecular identifier. TCRdb re-analysed the 5' RACE reads in MiXCR, keeping a single row per CDR3 protein. The sample shows about 100,000 distinct CDR3 sequences, approximately 4.4% of them seen only once. Time point of the sample: sample taken at primary tumor resection. This receptor was identified in a male donor with early-stage non-small cell lung cancer. The sequences come from lung tumor tissue, collected at surgery. The chain uses TRBV18 and TRBJ1-4; 7 bases map to TRBD1. CDR3 in amino acids: CASSPTGTLESYEKLFF. The CDR3 nucleotides read TGTGCCAGCTCACCGACAGGGACCCTAGAATCGTACGAAAAACTGTTTTTT.